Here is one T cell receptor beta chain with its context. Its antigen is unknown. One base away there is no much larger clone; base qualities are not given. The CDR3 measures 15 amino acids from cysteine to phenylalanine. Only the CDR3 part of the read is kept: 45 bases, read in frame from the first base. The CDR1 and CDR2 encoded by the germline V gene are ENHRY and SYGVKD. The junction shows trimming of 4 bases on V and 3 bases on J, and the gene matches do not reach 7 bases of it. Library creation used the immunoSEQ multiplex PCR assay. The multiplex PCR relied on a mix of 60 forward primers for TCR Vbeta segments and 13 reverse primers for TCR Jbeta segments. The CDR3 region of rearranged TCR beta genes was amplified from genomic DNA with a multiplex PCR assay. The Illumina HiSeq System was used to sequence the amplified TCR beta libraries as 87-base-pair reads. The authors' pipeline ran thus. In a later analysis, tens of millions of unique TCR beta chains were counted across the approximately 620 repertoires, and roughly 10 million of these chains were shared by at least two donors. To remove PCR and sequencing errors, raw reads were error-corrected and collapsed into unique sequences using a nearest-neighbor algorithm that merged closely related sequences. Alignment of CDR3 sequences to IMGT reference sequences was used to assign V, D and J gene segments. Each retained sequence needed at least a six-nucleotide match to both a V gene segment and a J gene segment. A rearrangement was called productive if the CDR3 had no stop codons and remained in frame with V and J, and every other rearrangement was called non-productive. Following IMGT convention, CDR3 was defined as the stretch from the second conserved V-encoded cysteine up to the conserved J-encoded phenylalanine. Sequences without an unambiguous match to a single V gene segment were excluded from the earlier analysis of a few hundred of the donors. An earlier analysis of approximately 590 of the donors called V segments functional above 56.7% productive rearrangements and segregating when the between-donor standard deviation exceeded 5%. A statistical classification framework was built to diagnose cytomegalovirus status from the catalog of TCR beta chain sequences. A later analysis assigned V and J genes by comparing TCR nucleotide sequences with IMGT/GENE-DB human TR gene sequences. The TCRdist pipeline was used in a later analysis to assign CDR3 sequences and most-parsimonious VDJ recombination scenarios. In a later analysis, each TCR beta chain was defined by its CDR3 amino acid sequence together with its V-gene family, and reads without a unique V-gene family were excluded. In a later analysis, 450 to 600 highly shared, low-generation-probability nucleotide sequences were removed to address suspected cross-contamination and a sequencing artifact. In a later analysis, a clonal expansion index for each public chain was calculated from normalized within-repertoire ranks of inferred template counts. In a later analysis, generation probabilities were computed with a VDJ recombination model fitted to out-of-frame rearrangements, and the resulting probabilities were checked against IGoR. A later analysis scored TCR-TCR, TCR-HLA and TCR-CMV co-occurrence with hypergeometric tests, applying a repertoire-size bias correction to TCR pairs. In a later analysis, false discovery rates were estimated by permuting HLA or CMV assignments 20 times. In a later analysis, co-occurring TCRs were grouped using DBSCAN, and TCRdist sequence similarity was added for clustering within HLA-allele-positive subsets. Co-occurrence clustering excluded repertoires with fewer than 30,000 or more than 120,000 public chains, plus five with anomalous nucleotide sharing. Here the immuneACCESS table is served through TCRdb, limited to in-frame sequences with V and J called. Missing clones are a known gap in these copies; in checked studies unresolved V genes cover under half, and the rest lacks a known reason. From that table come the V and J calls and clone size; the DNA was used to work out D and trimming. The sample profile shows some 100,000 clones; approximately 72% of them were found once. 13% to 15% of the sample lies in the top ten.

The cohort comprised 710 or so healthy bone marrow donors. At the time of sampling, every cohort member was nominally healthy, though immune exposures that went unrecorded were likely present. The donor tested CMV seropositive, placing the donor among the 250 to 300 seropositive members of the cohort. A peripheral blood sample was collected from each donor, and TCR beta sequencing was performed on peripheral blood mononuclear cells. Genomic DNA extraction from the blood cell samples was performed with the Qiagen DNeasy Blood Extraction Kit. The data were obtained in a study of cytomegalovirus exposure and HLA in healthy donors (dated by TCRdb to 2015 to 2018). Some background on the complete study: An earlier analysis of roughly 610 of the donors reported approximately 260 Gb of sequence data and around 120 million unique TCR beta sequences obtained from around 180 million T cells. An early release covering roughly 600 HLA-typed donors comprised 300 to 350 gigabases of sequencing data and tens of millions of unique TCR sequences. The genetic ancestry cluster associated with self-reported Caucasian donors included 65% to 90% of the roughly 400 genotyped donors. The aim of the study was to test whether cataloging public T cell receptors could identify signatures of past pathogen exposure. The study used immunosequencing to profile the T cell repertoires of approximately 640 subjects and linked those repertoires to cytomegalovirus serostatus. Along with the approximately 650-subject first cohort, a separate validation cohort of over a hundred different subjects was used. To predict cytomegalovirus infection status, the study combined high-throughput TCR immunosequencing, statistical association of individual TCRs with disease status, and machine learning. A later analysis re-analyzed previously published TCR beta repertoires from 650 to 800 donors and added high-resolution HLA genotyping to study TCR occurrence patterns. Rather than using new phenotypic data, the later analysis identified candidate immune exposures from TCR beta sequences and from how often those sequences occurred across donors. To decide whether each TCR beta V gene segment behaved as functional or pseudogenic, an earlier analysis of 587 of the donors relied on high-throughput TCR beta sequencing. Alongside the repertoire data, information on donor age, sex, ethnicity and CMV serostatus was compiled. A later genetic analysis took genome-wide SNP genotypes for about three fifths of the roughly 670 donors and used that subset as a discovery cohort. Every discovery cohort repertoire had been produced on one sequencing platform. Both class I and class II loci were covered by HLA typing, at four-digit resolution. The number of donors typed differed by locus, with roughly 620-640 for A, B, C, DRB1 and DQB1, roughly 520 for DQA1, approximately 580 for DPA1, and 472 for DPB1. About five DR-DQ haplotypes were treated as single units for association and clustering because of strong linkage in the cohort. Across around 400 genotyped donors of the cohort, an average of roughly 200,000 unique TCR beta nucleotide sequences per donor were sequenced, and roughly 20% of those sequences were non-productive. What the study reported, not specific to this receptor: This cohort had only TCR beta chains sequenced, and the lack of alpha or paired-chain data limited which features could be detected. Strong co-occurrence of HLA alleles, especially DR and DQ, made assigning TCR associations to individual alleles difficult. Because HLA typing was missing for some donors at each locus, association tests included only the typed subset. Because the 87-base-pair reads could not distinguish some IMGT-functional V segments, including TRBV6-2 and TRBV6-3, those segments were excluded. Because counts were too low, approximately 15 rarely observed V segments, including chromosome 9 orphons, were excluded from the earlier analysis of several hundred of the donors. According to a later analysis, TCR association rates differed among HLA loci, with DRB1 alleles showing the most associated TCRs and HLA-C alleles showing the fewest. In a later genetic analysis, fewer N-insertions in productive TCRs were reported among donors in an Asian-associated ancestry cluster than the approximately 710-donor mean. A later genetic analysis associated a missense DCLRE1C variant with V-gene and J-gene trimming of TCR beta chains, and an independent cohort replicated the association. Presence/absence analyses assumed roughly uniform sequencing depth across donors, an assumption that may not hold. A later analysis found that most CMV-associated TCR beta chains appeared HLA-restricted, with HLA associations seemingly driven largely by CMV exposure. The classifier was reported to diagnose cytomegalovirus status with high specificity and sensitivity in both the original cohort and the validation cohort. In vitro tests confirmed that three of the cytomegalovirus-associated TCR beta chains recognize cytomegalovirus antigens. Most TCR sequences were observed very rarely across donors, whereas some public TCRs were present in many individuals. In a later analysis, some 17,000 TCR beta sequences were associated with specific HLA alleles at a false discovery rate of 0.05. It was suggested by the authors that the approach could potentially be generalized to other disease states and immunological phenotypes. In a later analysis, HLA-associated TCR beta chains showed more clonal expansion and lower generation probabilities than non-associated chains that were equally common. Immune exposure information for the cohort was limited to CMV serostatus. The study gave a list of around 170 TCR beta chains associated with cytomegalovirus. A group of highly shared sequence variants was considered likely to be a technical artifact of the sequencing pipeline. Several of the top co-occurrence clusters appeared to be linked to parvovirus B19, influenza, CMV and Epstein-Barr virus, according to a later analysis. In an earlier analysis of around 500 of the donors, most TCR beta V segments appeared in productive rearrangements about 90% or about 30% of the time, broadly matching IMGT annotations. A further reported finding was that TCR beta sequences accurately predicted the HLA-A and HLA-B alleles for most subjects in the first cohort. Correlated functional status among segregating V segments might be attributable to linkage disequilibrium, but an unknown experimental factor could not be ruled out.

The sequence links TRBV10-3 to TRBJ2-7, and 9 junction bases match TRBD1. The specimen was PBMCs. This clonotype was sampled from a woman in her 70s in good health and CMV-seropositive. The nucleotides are TGTGCCATCAGTGGGACAGGGGAAATGGTCTACGAGCAGTACTTC. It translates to CAISGTGEMVYEQYF.